This T cell receptor (beta chain) was obtained from a study of shared T cell receptors in the human thymus. Sequencing was performed with immunoSEQ multiplex PCR; in TCRdb, only in-frame clones are kept and a portion is missing. The sample holds approximately 760,000 clones, approximately 85% seen once. V lost 3 bases, J lost 3 bases, and 3 bases stayed unmatched. The CDR3 has 15 amino acids. Germline V gene sequence: CDR1 LGHNA, CDR2 YSLEER. The same specimen was also included in a second study, on human thymus T cells. That report adds: Each of the donors was a healthy Finnish infant who was undergoing open corrective cardiac surgery for congenital heart defects. The thymus tissue came from resections taken during corrective heart surgery. Both thymic and peripheral blood repertoires showed apparently biased V and J usage. Related research has reported that thymic repertoires overlap highly among unrelated individuals.

The sequence derives from a girl under three years old with a congenital heart defect. The chain combines TRBV4-3 with TRBJ1-3; TRBD1 matches 9 bases. Specimen: thymocytes. CDR3 nucleotides: TGCGCCAGCAGCCAGTCGACAGGGGGTGGAAACACCATATATTTT. This sequence encodes CASSQSTGGGNTIYF.